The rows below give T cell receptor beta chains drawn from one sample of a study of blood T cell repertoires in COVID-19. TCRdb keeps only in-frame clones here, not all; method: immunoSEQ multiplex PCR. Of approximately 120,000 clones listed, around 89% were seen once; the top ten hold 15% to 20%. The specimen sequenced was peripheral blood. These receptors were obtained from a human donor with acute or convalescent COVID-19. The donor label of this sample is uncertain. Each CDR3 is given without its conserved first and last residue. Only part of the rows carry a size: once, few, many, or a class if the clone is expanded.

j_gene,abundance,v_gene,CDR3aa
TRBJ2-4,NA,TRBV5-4,ASSLPTGLAKNIQY
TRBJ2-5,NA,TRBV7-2,ASSLVASGQETQY
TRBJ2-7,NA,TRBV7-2,ASSSGTGSRYEQY
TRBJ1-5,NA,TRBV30,AWSASTVNQPQH
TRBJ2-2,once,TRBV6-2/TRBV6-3,ASSPHIAGMIAGELF
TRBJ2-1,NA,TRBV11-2,ASSLEGVGSNEQF
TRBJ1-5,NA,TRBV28,ASGSYQTNQPQH
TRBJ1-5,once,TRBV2,ASRGRRSNQPQH
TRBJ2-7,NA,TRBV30,AWRTGSEQY
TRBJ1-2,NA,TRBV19,ASSIPGTPIGPYGYT
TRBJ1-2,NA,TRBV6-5,ASNSRSLGYGYT
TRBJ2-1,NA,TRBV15,ATSFGGGLNRRNEQF
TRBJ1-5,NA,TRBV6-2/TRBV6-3,ASSYMEYSNQPQH
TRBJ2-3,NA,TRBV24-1,ATSDPGQGPDTQY
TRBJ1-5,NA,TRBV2,ASNQGKINQPQH
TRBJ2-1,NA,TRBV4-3,ASSQAPGLAISGSYNEQF
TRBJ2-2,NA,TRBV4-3,ASSQDHMAGLAGAGELF
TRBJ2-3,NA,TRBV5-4,ASSAPTQNTDTQY
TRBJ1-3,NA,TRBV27,ASSLRLSSGNTIY
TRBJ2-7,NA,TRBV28,ASSSTGLEQY
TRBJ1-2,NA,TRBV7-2,ASSSQGARGYT
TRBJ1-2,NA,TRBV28,ASLSGTGLSGYT
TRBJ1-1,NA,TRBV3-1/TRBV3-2,ASTPKGGQGTEAF
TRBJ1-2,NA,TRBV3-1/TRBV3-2,ASSQRSELDYT
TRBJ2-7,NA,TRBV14,ASSQHQSSYEQY
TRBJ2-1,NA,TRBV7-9,ASSLAGEGKEQF
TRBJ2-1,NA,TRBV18,ASSPRGRDEQF
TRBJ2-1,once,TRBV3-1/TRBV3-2,ASSQGGTTYNEQF
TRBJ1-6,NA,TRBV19,ASRQLSNSPLH
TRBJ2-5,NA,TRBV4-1,ASSQDELAVVQETQY
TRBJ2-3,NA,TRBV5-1,ASSSPTQY
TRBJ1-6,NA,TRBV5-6,ASSSTTGYNSPLH
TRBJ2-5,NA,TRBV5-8,ASSPGQGQETQY
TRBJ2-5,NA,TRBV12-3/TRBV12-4,ASRTSRGETQY
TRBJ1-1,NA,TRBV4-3,ASSQGVRQGKDTEAF
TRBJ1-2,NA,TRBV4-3,ASSPSDDRNTRLLLYGYT
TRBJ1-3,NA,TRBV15,ATSRERVANTIY
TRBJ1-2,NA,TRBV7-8,ASSSALQGSGYT
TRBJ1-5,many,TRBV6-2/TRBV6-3,ASSQQNSNQPQH
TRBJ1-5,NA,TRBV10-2,ASSGAGKGNQPQH
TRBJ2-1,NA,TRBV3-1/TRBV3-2,ASSQTPGLAAQF
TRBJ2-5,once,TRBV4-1,ASSQGGASWETQY
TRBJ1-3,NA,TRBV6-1,ASSEASLVGNTIY
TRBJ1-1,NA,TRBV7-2,ASSLIGGALRQTEAF
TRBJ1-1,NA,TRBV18,ASSPRPGQGTGTEAF
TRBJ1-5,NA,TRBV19,ASSRGTGGVRVQPQH
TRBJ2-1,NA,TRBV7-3,ASSRGLAGGEQF
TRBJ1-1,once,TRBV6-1,ASSEGQWQGGMNTEAF
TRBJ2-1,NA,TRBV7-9,ASSLSQGAYNEQF
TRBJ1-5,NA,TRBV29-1,SVANSPYSNQPQH
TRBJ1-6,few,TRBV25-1,ASSEYRQSSGDSPLH
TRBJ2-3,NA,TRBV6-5,ASILTGNTQY
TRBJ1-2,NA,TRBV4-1,ASSQESGTSGYT
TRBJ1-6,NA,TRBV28,ASSLGVSAAYNSPLH
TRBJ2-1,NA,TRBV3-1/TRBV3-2,ASSQAGTGKF
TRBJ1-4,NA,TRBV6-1,ASSELSGPNEKLF
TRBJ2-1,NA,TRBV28,ASSTGLAYNEQF
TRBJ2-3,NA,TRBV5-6,ASSLYSTDTQY
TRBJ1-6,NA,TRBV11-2,ASSWGVISPLH